This TCR beta chain was identified in a study of T cells in Graves' hyperthyroidism and ophthalmopathy. Study conclusions and caveats: Ophthalmopathy was predicted by the model a median of about 6.7 months ahead of onset. Most expanded thyroid clonotypes above 0.001 recurred in blood.

There were TCR beta CDR3 regions amplified from RNA transcripts. With the HTBI primer set, the TCR CDR3 went through a first round of RT-PCR. TCRdb redid the calling of the multiplex PCR reads with MiXCR, one entry per CDR3 protein. In the table there are 250,000 to 400,000 distinct CDR3 sequences, around 13% of which are singletons. In this sample, this clonotype turned up many times. The target antigen is unknown. Criteria for exclusion of patients were uncontrolled infection, other autoimmune disease, pregnancy or lactation. Thyroid ultrasound, orbital computed tomography, clinical symptoms, and serum thyroxine and TRAb underpinned diagnoses. Trimming shortened V by 0 bases and J by 6 bases, and 3 bases separated the two germline ends. Germline V gene sequence: CDR1 ENHRY, CDR2 SYGVKD. The CDR3 runs 12 residues.

This rearrangement joins TRBV10-3 to TRBJ1-5; D gene unclear. The TCR originated in a woman aged 40 to 50 with Graves' ophthalmopathy. Sequencing used blood. CDR3 bases: TGTGCCATCAGTGAGTCGGTTCAGCCCCAGCATTTT. Translation gives CAISESVQPQHF.